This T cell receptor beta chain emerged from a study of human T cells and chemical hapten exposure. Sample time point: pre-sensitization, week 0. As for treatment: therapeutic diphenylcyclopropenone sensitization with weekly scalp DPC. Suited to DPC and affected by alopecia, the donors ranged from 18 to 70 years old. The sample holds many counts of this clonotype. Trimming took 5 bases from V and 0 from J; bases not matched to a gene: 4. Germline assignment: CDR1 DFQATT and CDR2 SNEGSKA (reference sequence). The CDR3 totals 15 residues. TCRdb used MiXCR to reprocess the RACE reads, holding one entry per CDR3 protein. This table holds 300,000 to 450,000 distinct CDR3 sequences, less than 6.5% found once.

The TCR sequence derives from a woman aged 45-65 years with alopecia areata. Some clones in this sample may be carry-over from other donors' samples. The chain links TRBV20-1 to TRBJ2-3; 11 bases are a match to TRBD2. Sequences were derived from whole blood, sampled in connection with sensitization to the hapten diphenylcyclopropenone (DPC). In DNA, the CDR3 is TGCAGTGCTCCACTAGCGGGGGCGAGCACAGATACGCAGTATTTT. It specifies CSAPLAGASTDTQYF.